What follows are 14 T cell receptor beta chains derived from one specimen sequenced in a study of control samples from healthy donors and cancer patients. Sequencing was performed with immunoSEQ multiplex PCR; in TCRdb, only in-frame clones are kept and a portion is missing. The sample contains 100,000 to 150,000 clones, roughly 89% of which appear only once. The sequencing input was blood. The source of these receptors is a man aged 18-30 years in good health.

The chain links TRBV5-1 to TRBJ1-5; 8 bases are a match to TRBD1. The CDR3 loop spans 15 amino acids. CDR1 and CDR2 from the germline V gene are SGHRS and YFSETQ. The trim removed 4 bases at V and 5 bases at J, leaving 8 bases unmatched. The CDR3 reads CASSQGQGSYQPQHF. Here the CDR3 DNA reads TGCGCCAGCAGCCAAGGACAGGGATCTTATCAGCCCCAGCATTTT. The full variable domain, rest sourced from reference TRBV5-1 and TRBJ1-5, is KAGVTQTPRYLIKTRGQQVTLSCSPISGHRSVSWYQQTPGQGLQFLFEYFSETQRNKGNFPGRFSGRQFSNSRSEMNVSTLELGDSALYLCASSQGQGSYQPQHFGDGTRLSIL.

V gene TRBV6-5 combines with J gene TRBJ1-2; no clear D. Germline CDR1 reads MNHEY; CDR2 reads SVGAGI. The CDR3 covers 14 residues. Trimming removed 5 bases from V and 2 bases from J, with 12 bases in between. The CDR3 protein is CASSLTNRNYGYTF. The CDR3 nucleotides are TGTGCCAGCAGTCTAACCAATCGGAACTATGGCTACACCTTC.

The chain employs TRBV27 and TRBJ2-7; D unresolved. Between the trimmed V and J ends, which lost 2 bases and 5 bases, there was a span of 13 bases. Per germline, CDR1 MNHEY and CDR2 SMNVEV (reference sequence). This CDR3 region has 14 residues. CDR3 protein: CASSLALGGDEQYF. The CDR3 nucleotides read TGTGCCAGCAGTTTAGCACTCGGTGGAGACGAGCAGTACTTC.

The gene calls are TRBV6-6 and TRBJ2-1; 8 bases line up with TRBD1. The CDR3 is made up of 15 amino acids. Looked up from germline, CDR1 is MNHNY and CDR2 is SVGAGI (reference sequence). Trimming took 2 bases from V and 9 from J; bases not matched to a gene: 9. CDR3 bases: TGTGCCAGCAGTTACAGTGTGACAGGGGAGACTGAGCAGTTCTTC. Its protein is CASSYSVTGETEQFF.

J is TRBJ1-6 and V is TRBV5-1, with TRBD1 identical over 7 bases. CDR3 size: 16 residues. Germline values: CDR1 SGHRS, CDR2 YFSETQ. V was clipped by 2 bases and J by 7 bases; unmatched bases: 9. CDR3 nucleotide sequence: TGCGCCAGCAGCTTAAGTACGGGACAGCGAAATTCACCCCTCCACTTT. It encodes CASSLSTGQRNSPLHF. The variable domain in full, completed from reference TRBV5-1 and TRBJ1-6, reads KAGVTQTPRYLIKTRGQQVTLSCSPISGHRSVSWYQQTPGQGLQFLFEYFSETQRNKGNFPGRFSGRQFSNSRSEMNVSTLELGDSALYLCASSLSTGQRNSPLHFGNGTRLTVT.

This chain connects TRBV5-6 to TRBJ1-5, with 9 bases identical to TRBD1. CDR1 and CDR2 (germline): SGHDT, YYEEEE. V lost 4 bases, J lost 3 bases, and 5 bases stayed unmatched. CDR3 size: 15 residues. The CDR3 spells CASSPGDRVNQPQHF. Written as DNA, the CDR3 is TGTGCCAGCAGCCCGGGGGACAGGGTCAATCAGCCCCAGCATTTT.

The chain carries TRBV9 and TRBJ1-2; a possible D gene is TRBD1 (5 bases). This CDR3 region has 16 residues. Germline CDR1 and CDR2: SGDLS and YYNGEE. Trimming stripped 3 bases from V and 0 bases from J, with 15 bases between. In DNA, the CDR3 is TGTGCCAGCAGCGAACAGGTCGGGGGTTCTAACTATGGCTACACCTTC. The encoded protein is CASSEQVGGSNYGYTF.

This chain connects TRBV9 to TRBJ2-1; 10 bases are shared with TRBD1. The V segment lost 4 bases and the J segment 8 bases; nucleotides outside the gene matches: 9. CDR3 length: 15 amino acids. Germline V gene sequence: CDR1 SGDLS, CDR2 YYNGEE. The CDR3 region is CASSRDRGLIDEQFF. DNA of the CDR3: TGTGCCAGCAGCCGAGACAGGGGGCTAATCGATGAGCAGTTCTTC.

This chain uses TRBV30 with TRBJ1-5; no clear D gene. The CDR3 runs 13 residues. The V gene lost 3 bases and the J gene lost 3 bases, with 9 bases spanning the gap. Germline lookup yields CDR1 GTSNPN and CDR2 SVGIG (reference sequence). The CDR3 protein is CAWSVRYNQPQHF. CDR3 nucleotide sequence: TGTGCCTGGAGCGTGCGCTACAATCAGCCCCAGCATTTT.

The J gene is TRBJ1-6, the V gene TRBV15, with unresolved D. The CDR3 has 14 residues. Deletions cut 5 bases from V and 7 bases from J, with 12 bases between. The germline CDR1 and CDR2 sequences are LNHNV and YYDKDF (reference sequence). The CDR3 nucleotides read TGTGCCACCAGCGGAGGACGCTCCAATTCACCCCTCCACTTT. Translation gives CATSGGRSNSPLHF.

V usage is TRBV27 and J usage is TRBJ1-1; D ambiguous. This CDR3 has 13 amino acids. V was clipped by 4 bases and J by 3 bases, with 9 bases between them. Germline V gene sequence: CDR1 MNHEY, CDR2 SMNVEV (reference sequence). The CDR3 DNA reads TGTGCCAGCAGTTCCTACCAGTACACTGAAGCTTTCTTT. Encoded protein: CASSSYQYTEAFF.

DNA for the CDR3: TGTGCCAGCAGCTCCCCCCTTTTGGGGTACGAGCAGTACTTC. Residues: CASSSPLLGYEQYF. The chain carries TRBV13 and TRBJ2-7; D call uncertain. Trimming pared 4 bases from V and 4 bases from J, leaving 14 bases between. This CDR3 contains 14 residues. Germline loops: CDR1 PRHDT, CDR2 FYEKMQ (reference sequence).

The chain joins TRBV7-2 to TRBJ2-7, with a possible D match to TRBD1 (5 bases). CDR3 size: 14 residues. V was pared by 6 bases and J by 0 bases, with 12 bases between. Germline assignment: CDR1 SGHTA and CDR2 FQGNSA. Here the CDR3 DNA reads TGTGCCAGCAGTCTCCAGGGTAGCTCCTACGAGCAGTACTTC. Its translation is CASSLQGSSYEQYF.

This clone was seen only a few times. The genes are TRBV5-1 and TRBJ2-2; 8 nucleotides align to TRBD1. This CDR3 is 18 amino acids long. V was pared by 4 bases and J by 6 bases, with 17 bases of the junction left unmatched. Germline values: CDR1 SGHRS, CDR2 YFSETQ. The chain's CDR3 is CASSPGAGGAEAPGELFF. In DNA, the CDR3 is TGCGCCAGCAGCCCGGGGGCAGGGGGCGCGGAAGCCCCCGGGGAGCTGTTTTTT.